This T cell receptor beta chain stems from a study of T-cell reconstitution after alpha-beta-depleted transplantation in children. Broader study findings: Expanded clones from the graft, numbering several hundred, reportedly supplied alpha-beta T cells about two months after transplant. One year after transplant, T-cell counts and diversity came mostly from newly produced T cells.

V dropped 3 bases and J dropped 0 bases, with 7 bases sitting between them. Germline-derived CDR1 and CDR2 are DFQATT and SNEGSKA (reference sequence). The CDR3 runs 13 residues. During its preparation, the TCRbeta library received unique molecular identifiers. TCRdb processed the PCR reads anew with MiXCR; each CDR3 protein has one entry. The table records a few hundred thousand distinct CDR3 sequences, roughly 30% of them present only once. On this clonotype: Antigen: not known.

The TCR comes from a boy under two years old with Wiskott-Aldrich syndrome, due to receive a stem cell transplant. This chain links TRBV20-1 with TRBJ2-3; D not certain. Here the sequenced sample was PBMCs, taken before TCRalphabeta/CD19-depleted stem cell transplant. CDR3 protein: CSASGKSTDTQYF. The CDR3, as DNA: TGCAGTGCTAGTGGGAAAAGCACAGATACGCAGTATTTT.